The next 10 T cell receptor beta chains were all read from a single sample in a study of OX40 agonist ivuxolimab in advanced cancers. Sequencing used immunoSEQ multiplex PCR; TCRdb keeps in-frame clones, though not all of them. Found here are about 89,000 clones, 70% to 90% of them singletons; the top ten hold 0.25% to 0.35%. Source: CD4+ or CD8+ T cells sorted from blood, taken in a trial of the OX40 agonist ivuxolimab. The source is an adult with an advanced solid tumor such as melanoma, head and neck, liver or kidney cancer.

The J gene is TRBJ2-1, the V gene TRBV29-1; D is perhaps TRBD1 or TRBD2 (5 bases each). Germline V lookup: CDR1 SQVTM, CDR2 ANQGSEA. The CDR3 length is 14 residues. V lost 0 bases, J lost 1 base, and 7 bases lay in between. The CDR3 here is CSVEDWGSYNEQFF. CDR3 in DNA: TGCAGCGTTGAAGACTGGGGGTCCTACAATGAGCAGTTCTTC.

V and J are TRBV7-2 and TRBJ2-2, with D perhaps TRBD1 (5 bases). This CDR3 has 17 amino acids. Per the germline V gene, CDR1 is SGHTA and CDR2 is FQGNSA. V was clipped by 4 bases and J by 2 bases, with 17 bases between them. In nucleotides, the CDR3 is TGTGCCAGCAGCTCCTATTCGAGACAGACCAACACCGGGGAGCTGTTTTTT. Residues: CASSSYSRQTNTGELFF. The variable domain in full, with the rest retrieved from reference TRBV7-2 and TRBJ2-2, is GAGVSQSPSNKVTEKGKDVELRCDPISGHTALYWYRQSLGQGLEFLIYFQGNSAPDKSGLPSDRFSAERTGGSVSTLTIQRTQQEDSAVYLCASSSYSRQTNTGELFFGEGSRLTVL.

V usage is TRBV7-2 and J usage is TRBJ2-1, with 10 positions matching TRBD2. V gave up 4 bases and J gave up 4 bases; unmatched junction bases: 7. The CDR3 is made up of 16 amino acids. Per germline, CDR1 SGHTA and CDR2 FQGNSA. CDR3 sequence: CASSSSGTSVYNEQFF. Written as DNA, the CDR3 is TGTGCCAGCAGCTCTTCCGGGACTAGCGTATACAATGAGCAGTTCTTC.

The gene calls are TRBV19 and TRBJ1-2, with TRBD1 as a possible D gene (5 bases). The CDR3 extends over 13 amino acids. Trimming left V 5 bases short and J 9 bases short, with 16 bases between. Germline V lookup: CDR1 LNHDA, CDR2 SQIVND (reference sequence). CDR3 region: CASSPARGRSYTF. CDR3 nucleotides: TGTGCCAGTAGTCCCGCCCGGGGGAGAAGCTACACCTTC.

The chain uses TRBV7-2 and TRBJ2-2, with 7 nucleotides matching TRBD2. The CDR3 runs 16 residues. Germline V gene lookup returns CDR1 SGHTA and CDR2 FQGNSA. V lost 2 bases, J lost 6 bases, and 9 bases stayed unmatched. CDR3 loop: CASSLYLRGDAGELFF. The CDR3 region has the DNA TGTGCCAGCAGCTTATATCTTCGGGGGGACGCCGGGGAGCTGTTTTTT.

The gene calls are TRBV2 and TRBJ2-7, with 11 bases matching TRBD2. The germline CDR1 and CDR2 sequences are SNHLY and FYNNEI. V lost 5 bases, J lost 6 bases, and 12 bases stayed unmatched. This CDR3 contains 16 residues. As DNA, the CDR3 is TGTGCCAGCAGTCGGGGGACTAGCGGTGCGGCGGGCGAGCAGTACTTC. It yields the protein CASSRGTSGAAGEQYF.

A word on this clone: The CDR3 does not close with the conserved phenylalanine or tryptophan, likely indicating a read error. The rearrangement uses TRBV6-5 and TRBJ1-1; D uncertain. The CDR3 sequence is 14 residues long. V was cut by 2 bases and J by 5 bases, with 12 bases left in between. From germline, CDR1 is MNHEY and CDR2 SVGAGI. CDR3 nucleotide sequence: TGTGCCAGCAGTTACGCCCAGGTGAGGACTGAAGCTTTCCTT. Protein product: CASSYAQVRTEAFL.

The rearrangement joins TRBV25-1 to TRBJ1-2; 7 nucleotides line up with TRBD1. CDR1 and CDR2 from the germline V gene are MGHDK and SYGVNS. The CDR3 spans 15 residues. The trim removed 3 bases at V and 8 bases at J, leaving 12 bases unmatched. DNA of the CDR3: TGTGCCAGCAGTGATCCCGGAGACAGGGATAAAGGCTACACCTTC. Amino acid sequence: CASSDPGDRDKGYTF.

The rearrangement uses TRBV19 and TRBJ2-5, with D possibly TRBD1 on 6 matching bases. The germline CDR1 and CDR2 sequences are LNHDA and SQIVND (reference sequence). The CDR3 spans 14 residues. Trimming left V 6 bases short and J 2 bases short, with 13 bases between. In DNA, the CDR3 is TGTGCCAGTAGCAAAAGGGACACACAAGAGACCCAGTACTTC. As protein: CASSKRDTQETQYF.

The chain is built from TRBV2 and TRBJ2-7, with D perhaps TRBD1 (5 bases). Germline assignment: CDR1 SNHLY and CDR2 FYNNEI. This CDR3 region has 14 residues. Trimming removed 5 bases from V and 7 bases from J, with 18 bases in between. CDR3 coding DNA: TGTGCCAGCAGTCCTGACAGTACCCTGGGAGAGCAGTACTTC. This encodes CASSPDSTLGEQYF.